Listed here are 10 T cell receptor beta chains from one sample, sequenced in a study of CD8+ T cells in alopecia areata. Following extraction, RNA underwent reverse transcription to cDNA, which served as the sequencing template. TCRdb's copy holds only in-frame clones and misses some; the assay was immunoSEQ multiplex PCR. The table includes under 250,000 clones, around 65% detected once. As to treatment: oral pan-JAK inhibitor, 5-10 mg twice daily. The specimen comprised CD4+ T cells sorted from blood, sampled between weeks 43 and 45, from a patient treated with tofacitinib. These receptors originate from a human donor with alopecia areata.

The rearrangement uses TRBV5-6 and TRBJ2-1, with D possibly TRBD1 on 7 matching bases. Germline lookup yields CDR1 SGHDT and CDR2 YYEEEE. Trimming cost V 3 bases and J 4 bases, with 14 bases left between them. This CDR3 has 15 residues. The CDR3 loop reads CASSSAGQFYNEQFF. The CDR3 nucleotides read TGTGCCAGCAGCTCGGCGGGACAGTTTTACAATGAGCAGTTCTTC. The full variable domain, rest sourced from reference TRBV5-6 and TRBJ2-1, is DAGVTQSPTHLIKTRGQQVTLRCSPKSGHDTVSWYQQALGQGPQFIFQYYEEEERQRGNFPDRFSGHQFPNYSSELNVNALLLGDSALYLCASSSAGQFYNEQFFGPGTRLTVL.

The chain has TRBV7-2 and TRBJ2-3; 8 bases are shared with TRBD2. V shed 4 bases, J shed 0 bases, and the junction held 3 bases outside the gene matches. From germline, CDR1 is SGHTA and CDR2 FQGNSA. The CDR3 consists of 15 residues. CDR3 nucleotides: TGTGCCAGCAGCTACGGGGGGGCTAGCACAGATACGCAGTATTTT. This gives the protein CASSYGGASTDTQYF. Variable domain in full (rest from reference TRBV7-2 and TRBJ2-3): GAGVSQSPSNKVTEKGKDVELRCDPISGHTALYWYRQSLGQGLEFLIYFQGNSAPDKSGLPSDRFSAERTGGSVSTLTIQRTQQEDSAVYLCASSYGGASTDTQYFGPGTRLTVL.

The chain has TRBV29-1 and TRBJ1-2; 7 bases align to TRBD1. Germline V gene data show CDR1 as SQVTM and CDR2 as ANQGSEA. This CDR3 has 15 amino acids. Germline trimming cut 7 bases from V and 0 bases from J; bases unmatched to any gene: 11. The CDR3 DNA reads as TGCAGCGCCAAGCCGAAGACAGGGTCTAACTATGGCTACACCTTC. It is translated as CSAKPKTGSNYGYTF.

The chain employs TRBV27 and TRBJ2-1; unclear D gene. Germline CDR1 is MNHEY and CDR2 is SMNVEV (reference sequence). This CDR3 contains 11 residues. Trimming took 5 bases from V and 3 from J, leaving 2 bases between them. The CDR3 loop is CASSLYNEQFF. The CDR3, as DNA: TGTGCCAGCAGTCTCTACAATGAGCAGTTCTTC.

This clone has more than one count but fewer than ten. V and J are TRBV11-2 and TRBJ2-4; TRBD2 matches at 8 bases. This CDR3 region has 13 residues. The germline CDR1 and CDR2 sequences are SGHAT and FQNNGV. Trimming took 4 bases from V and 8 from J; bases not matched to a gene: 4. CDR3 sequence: CASSSGGWDIQYF. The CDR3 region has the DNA TGTGCCAGCAGCTCGGGGGGGTGGGACATTCAGTACTTC.

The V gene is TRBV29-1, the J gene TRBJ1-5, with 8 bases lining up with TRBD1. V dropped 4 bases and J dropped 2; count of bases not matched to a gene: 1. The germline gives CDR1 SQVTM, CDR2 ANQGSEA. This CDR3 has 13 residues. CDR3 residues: CSVAGGGNQPQHF. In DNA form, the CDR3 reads TGCAGCGTTGCAGGGGGCGGCAATCAGCCCCAGCATTTT. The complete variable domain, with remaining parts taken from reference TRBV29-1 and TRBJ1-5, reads SAVISQKPSRDICQRGTSLTIQCQVDSQVTMMFWYRQQPGQSLTLIATANQGSEATYESGFVIDKFPISRPNLTFSTLTVSNMSPEDSSIYLCSVAGGGNQPQHFGDGTRLSIL.

CDR3 bases: TGTGCCACCAGCAACCGCAGGGTTACTAATGAAAAACTGTTTTTT. Its protein is CATSNRRVTNEKLFF. The chain has TRBV15 and TRBJ1-4; a possible D gene is TRBD1 (5 bases). The CDR3 spans 15 residues. Germline V gives CDR1 LNHNV, CDR2 YYDKDF (reference sequence). V lost 4 bases and J lost 2, with 11 bases in between.

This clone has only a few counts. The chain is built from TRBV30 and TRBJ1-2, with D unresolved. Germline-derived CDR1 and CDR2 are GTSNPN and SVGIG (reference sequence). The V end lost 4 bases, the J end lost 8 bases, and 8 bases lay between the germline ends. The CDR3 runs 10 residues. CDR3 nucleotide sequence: TGTGCCTGGAAGCAGGAAGGCTACACCTTC. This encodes CAWKQEGYTF. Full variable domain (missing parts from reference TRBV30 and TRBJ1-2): SQTIHQWPATLVQPVGSPLSLECTVEGTSNPNLYWYRQAAGRGLQLLFYSVGIGQISSEVPQNLSASRPQDRQFILSSKKLLLSDSGFYLCAWKQEGYTFGSGTRLTVV.

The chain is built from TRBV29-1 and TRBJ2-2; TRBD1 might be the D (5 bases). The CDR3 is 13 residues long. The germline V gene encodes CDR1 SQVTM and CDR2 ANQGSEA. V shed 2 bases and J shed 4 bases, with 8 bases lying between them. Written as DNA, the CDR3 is TGCAGCGTTGAAAGGGGCCCCACCGGGGAGCTGTTTTTT. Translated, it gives CSVERGPTGELFF.

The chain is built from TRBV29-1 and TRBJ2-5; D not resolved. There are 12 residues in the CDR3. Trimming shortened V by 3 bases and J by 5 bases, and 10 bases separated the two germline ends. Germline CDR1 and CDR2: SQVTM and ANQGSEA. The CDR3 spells CSVEKGGETQYF. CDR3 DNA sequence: TGCAGCGTTGAGAAGGGTGGGGAGACCCAGTACTTC.